The next 26 T cell receptor beta chains were all read from a single sample in a study of CD8 T cells in ankylosing spondylitis. In TCRdb, the 5' RACE reads were re-called with MiXCR into one record per CDR3 protein. The data hold under 250,000 distinct CDR3 sequences, with about 30% observed a single time. Sequencing was carried out using blood, either unsorted or a sorted T cell fraction (not recorded which). These receptors were taken from a male donor with ankylosing spondylitis or in good health (not recorded which).

The J gene is TRBJ2-1, the V gene TRBV10-3, with TRBD2 matching 7 bases. J lost 0 bases, V lost 4 bases, and 6 bases had no gene match. The CDR3 loop spans 16 amino acids. Germline lookup yields CDR1 ENHRY and CDR2 SYGVKD. DNA of the CDR3: TGTGCCATCAGTGGGTCGGGGGGACGCTCCTACAATGAGCAGTTCTTC. Its protein product is CAISGSGGRSYNEQFF.

This chain joins TRBV12-3 or TRBV12-4 and TRBJ1-1; D uncertain. Trimming stripped 0 bases from V and 5 bases from J, with 13 bases between. This CDR3 comprises 15 residues. CDR3 nucleotide sequence: TGTGCCAGCAGTTTAGCGGTGGTGGTGTGGACTGAAGCTTTCTTT. Protein: CASSLAVVVWTEAFF.

This clonotype was seen just once. This chain joins TRBV15 and TRBJ2-5; 7 bases match TRBD1. The length of the CDR3 is 15 residues. Germline-derived CDR1 and CDR2 are LNHNV and YYDKDF (reference sequence). The V and J ends lost 5 bases and 4 bases, in that order; junction bases with no gene match: 10. The DNA for the CDR3 is TGTGCCACCAGCGCCGCTCGACAGGGCCGAGAGACCCAGTACTTC. It is translated as CATSAARQGRETQYF. Supplemented by reference TRBV15 and TRBJ2-5, the full variable domain reads DAMVIQNPRYQVTQFGKPVTLSCSQTLNHNVMYWYQQKSSQAPKLLFHYYDKDFNNEADTPDNFQSRRPNTSFCFLDIRSPGLGDTAMYLCATSAARQGRETQYFGPGTRLLVL.

This clonotype has a handful of counts. This chain joins TRBV12-3 or TRBV12-4 and TRBJ1-3; D is unclear. Trimming removed 2 bases at V and 4 bases at J, with 9 bases between. The CDR3 has 14 amino acids. This CDR3 reads CASSLRDGGNTIYF. The CDR3 DNA reads TGTGCCAGCAGTTTAAGAGACGGAGGAAACACCATATATTTT.

For this clonotype: Germline is not matched at one junction end, which may reflect a read error. The CDR3 spells CASSLTGTGFYVQYF. CDR3 DNA: TGTGCCAGCAGTCTAACCGGGACAGGGTTTTACGTGCAGTACTTC. The chain carries TRBV12-3 or TRBV12-4 and TRBJ2-7; 9 bases line up with TRBD1. The CDR3 sequence is 15 residues long.

This rearrangement joins TRBV20-1 to TRBJ2-5; tentatively, D is TRBD2 (5 bases). The CDR3 runs 14 residues. Germline V CDR1 and CDR2: DFQATT, SNEGSKA (reference sequence). Here the CDR3 reads CSILKRVGKETQYF. DNA for the CDR3: TGCAGCATACTCAAGAGGGTAGGGAAAGAGACCCAGTACTTC.

The chain's CDR3 is CASAPMEGLNTEAFF. CDR3 nucleotides: TGCGCCAGCGCTCCCATGGAGGGCCTGAACACTGAAGCTTTCTTT. The chain has TRBV5-1 and TRBJ1-1; D unresolved. V gave up 7 bases and J gave up 0 bases, with 16 bases separating them. Germline V gene lookup returns CDR1 SGHRS and CDR2 YFSETQ. The CDR3 has 15 amino acids.

V gene TRBV28 combines with J gene TRBJ2-3; 12 nucleotides line up with TRBD2. Trimming cost V 5 bases and J 6 bases; bases outside gene matches: 6. Germline V gene data show CDR1 as MDHEN and CDR2 as SYDVKM. This CDR3 is 15 amino acids long. The CDR3 nucleotides read TGTGCCAGCAGTGAACTAGCGGGGGGAGGTGATACGCAGTATTTT. Translating gives CASSELAGGGDTQYF.

The chain is built from TRBV7-7 and TRBJ1-1, with D hard to call. The length of the CDR3 is 13 residues. Trimming removed 5 bases at V and 5 bases at J, with 12 bases between. The germline V gene encodes CDR1 SSHAT and CDR2 FNYEAQ (reference sequence). The CDR3 nucleotides are TGTGCCAGCAGCCCCGGGATGGGAACTGAAGCTTTCTTT. It encodes CASSPGMGTEAFF.

This chain joins TRBV4-1 and TRBJ1-2, with D perhaps matching TRBD1 (6 bases). Germline V CDR1 and CDR2: MGHRA, YSYEKL. The CDR3 length is 14 residues. Trimming removed 0 bases from V and 8 bases from J, with 13 bases in between. CDR3 region: CASSQDRAGEGYTF. CDR3 coding DNA: TGCGCCAGCAGCCAAGATCGCGCAGGGGAAGGCTACACCTTC.

At least ten counts were recorded for this clonotype. The rearrangement links TRBV7-2 to TRBJ2-5; D remains unclear. Per germline, CDR1 SGHTA and CDR2 FQGNSA. The V end was cut by 1 base, the J end by 0 bases, with 6 bases between. The length of the CDR3 is 14 residues. CDR3 DNA: TGTGCCAGCAGCTTAGGACCTAACCAAGAGACCCAGTACTTC. This codes for CASSLGPNQETQYF.

This clonotype has at least ten counts. The rearrangement uses TRBV6-4 and TRBJ2-7; D ambiguous. Germline CDR1 reads MRHNA; CDR2 reads SNTAGT. The CDR3 is 11 amino acids. Trimming removed 2 bases from V and 3 bases from J, with 2 bases in between. In DNA, the CDR3 is TGTGCCAGCAGTGACAACTACGAGCAGTACTTC. Translating it yields CASSDNYEQYF.

The gene calls are TRBV5-5 and TRBJ2-1; 8 bases are shared with TRBD1. The junction had 9 bases not matched to a gene; V was cut back by 7 bases and J by 6 bases. Germline values: CDR1 SGHKS, CDR2 YYEKEE (reference sequence). This CDR3 is built from 14 residues. CDR3 sequence: CASDRTGKGNEQFF. The DNA of the CDR3 is TGTGCCAGCGACCGGACAGGGAAGGGCAATGAGCAGTTCTTC.

This chain's CDR3 is CSARTVGNYGYTF. The CDR3, as DNA: TGCAGTGCCAGGACGGTGGGAAACTATGGCTACACCTTC. The chain links TRBV20-1 to TRBJ1-2, with unresolved D. The germline V gene has CDR1 DFQATT and CDR2 SNEGSKA (reference sequence). V was pared by 6 bases and J by 2 bases, with 13 bases between. This CDR3 spans 13 amino acids.

In DNA form, the CDR3 reads TGCAGCGTCCAACTGTATGAGCAGTTCTTC. Its translation: CSVQLYEQFF. The V and J genes are TRBV29-1 and TRBJ2-1; no reliable D call. The V end was cut by 6 bases, the J end by 8 bases, with 8 bases between. The CDR3 totals 10 residues. Germline V lookup: CDR1 SQVTM, CDR2 ANQGSEA.

The rearrangement joins TRBV11-2 to TRBJ2-7; D is unresolved. Germline V gene sequence: CDR1 SGHAT, CDR2 FQNNGV. Trimming removed 5 bases from V and 4 bases from J, with 21 bases in between. The length of the CDR3 is 16 residues. The CDR3 bases are TGTGCCAGCAGCGACTCTTTTACAGAGACGAGGTACGAGCAGTACTTC. This translates into CASSDSFTETRYEQYF.

This clonotype was seen a handful of times. This chain connects TRBV27 to TRBJ2-1; tentatively, D is TRBD1 (6 bases). The CDR3 has 15 residues. V dropped 6 bases and J dropped 6 bases, with 18 bases sitting between them. Germline loops: CDR1 MNHEY, CDR2 SMNVEV (reference sequence). For the CDR3, the DNA is TGTGCCAGCAGCTACGGGACAAGTGGGCGCAATGAGCAGTTCTTC. Protein sequence: CASSYGTSGRNEQFF.

The chain links TRBV9 to TRBJ2-5; the D is unclear. Germline V gene lookup returns CDR1 SGDLS and CDR2 YYNGEE. V was pared by 2 bases and J by 2 bases, with 10 bases between. This CDR3 is 14 amino acids long. In nucleotides, the CDR3 is TGTGCCAGCAGCGTCTCCCGCAGACAAGAGACCCAGTACTTC. As protein: CASSVSRRQETQYF.

In this sample, this clonotype turned up a few times. This rearrangement joins TRBV20-1 to TRBJ2-7; no reliable D call. This CDR3 comprises 13 residues. CDR1 and CDR2 from the germline V gene are DFQATT and SNEGSKA (reference sequence). Deletions cut 1 base from V and 3 bases from J, with 10 bases between. The CDR3 DNA is TGCAGTGCTAGAGCCGGGTCGGGCTACGAGCAGTACTTC. Translating it yields CSARAGSGYEQYF.

This clonotype has more than one count but fewer than ten. The chain employs TRBV20-1 and TRBJ1-2; D possibly corresponds to TRBD1 (6 bases). Trimming took off 6 bases at V and 4 bases at J, with 15 bases between the two ends. This CDR3 contains 13 residues. CDR1 and CDR2 from the germline V gene are DFQATT and SNEGSKA (reference sequence). The CDR3 protein is CSARVGGFYGYTF. The CDR3 nucleotides are TGCAGTGCCCGGGTGGGGGGCTTCTATGGCTACACCTTC.

The chain recombines TRBV5-1 with TRBJ2-3; 7 nucleotides line up with TRBD1. Trimming at V came to 5 bases and at J to 6 bases, leaving 12 bases not matched to a gene. In germline, CDR1 is SGHRS, CDR2 YFSETQ. The CDR3 has 15 amino acids. CDR3 in amino acids: CASSSTGYVSDTQYF. Written as DNA, the CDR3 is TGCGCCAGCAGTTCGACAGGGTACGTGTCGGATACGCAGTATTTT. The variable domain in full, with the rest retrieved from reference TRBV5-1 and TRBJ2-3, is KAGVTQTPRYLIKTRGQQVTLSCSPISGHRSVSWYQQTPGQGLQFLFEYFSETQRNKGNFPGRFSGRQFSNSRSEMNVSTLELGDSALYLCASSSTGYVSDTQYFGPGTRLTVL.

This chain uses TRBV29-1 with TRBJ2-5, with a possible D match to TRBD1 (5 bases). The CDR3 covers 13 residues. The ends were cut back, 6 bases at V and 5 bases at J, with 16 bases in the middle. Germline-derived CDR1 and CDR2 are SQVTM and ANQGSEA. CDR3 sequence reads: CSVDAARAETQYF. CDR3 DNA: TGCAGCGTAGATGCGGCCAGGGCGGAGACCCAGTACTTC.

The chain is built from TRBV5-1 and TRBJ2-5; no clear D gene. V gave up 4 bases and J gave up 1 base, with 11 bases separating them. This CDR3 is built from 14 residues. Germline V gives CDR1 SGHRS, CDR2 YFSETQ. The CDR3, as DNA: TGCGCCAGCAGCCCCCTCGGCACCCAAGAGACCCAGTACTTC. This sequence encodes CASSPLGTQETQYF. The full variable domain, rest sourced from reference TRBV5-1 and TRBJ2-5, is KAGVTQTPRYLIKTRGQQVTLSCSPISGHRSVSWYQQTPGQGLQFLFEYFSETQRNKGNFPGRFSGRQFSNSRSEMNVSTLELGDSALYLCASSPLGTQETQYFGPGTRLLVL.

V gene TRBV20-1 combines with J gene TRBJ2-7, with TRBD2 as a possible D gene (5 bases). Trimming cost V 0 bases and J 4 bases, with 16 bases left between them. The CDR3 totals 15 residues. Per germline, CDR1 DFQATT and CDR2 SNEGSKA (reference sequence). CDR3 nucleotide sequence: TGCAGTGCTAGAGATCAAGGACTTCGTACATACGAGCAGTACTTC. Residues: CSARDQGLRTYEQYF.

The chain has TRBV20-1 and TRBJ2-7, with a possible D match to TRBD2 (6 bases). The germline gives CDR1 DFQATT, CDR2 SNEGSKA (reference sequence). V was pared by 6 bases and J by 5 bases, with 17 bases between. The CDR3 is made up of 13 amino acids. Written as DNA, the CDR3 is TGCAGTGCCCGACTAGTCATCCACGACGAGCAGTACTTC. It is translated as CSARLVIHDEQYF.

The V and J genes are TRBV4-1 and TRBJ2-7, with D possibly matching TRBD1 (5 bases). V was clipped by 2 bases and J by 1 base, with 24 bases between them. This CDR3 is built from 19 residues. The germline V gene encodes CDR1 MGHRA and CDR2 YSYEKL. CDR3 DNA: TGCGCCAGCAGCCAATCCCCGGTTGCTCCCCGGACACCTTCCTACGAGCAGTACTTC. Protein product: CASSQSPVAPRTPSYEQYF.